These 6 T cell receptor beta chains came from one sample sequenced in a study of blood T cell repertoires in COVID-19. Libraries were prepared by immunoSEQ multiplex PCR; TCRdb keeps only in-frame clonotypes and omits some of them. The data contain 200,000 to 250,000 clones, around 88% of them singletons. What was sequenced was peripheral blood. Receptors originate from a man between 18 and 29 years old with active or convalescent COVID-19.

The rearrangement links TRBV19 to TRBJ2-7; D is possibly TRBD2 (6 bases). The CDR3 loop spans 14 amino acids. The V gene's germline CDR1 is LNHDA and CDR2 SQIVND (reference sequence). V dropped 5 bases and J dropped 3 bases, with 14 bases sitting between them. This chain's CDR3 is CASSARLENYEQYF. As DNA, the CDR3 is TGTGCCAGTAGTGCCCGACTAGAAAACTACGAGCAGTACTTC.

The chain couples TRBV19 to TRBJ1-2; D not certain. The CDR3 contains 14 residues. Germline V gene lookup returns CDR1 LNHDA and CDR2 SQIVND (reference sequence). V lost 3 bases and J 4 bases, leaving 12 bases between the germline ends. CDR3 sequence (DNA): TGTGCCAGTAGTATGCTAGACGGTGGCTATGGCTACACCTTC. This sequence encodes CASSMLDGGYGYTF.

V and J are TRBV12-3 or TRBV12-4 and TRBJ1-6; D remains ambiguous. CDR3 length: 12 residues. The germline V and J ends were trimmed by 4 bases and 9 bases, with 7 bases remaining between them. CDR3 region: CASSSRLSPLHF. The CDR3 DNA sequence: TGTGCCAGCAGTTCACGACTTTCACCCCTCCACTTT.

The rearrangement joins TRBV9 to TRBJ1-4; 9 bases are shared with TRBD1. From germline, CDR1 is SGDLS and CDR2 YYNGEE. After removal of 4 bases from V and 0 bases from J, the junction contained 10 bases not matched to a gene. This CDR3 is 18 amino acids long. CDR3 DNA: TGTGCCAGCAGCCCAGGGGACAGGGACCTTGCAACTAATGAAAAACTGTTTTTT. It yields the protein CASSPGDRDLATNEKLFF.

The rearrangement uses TRBV7-3 and TRBJ1-1, with D tentatively TRBD1 (5 bases). This CDR3 is built from 13 residues. The germline V gene encodes CDR1 SGHTA and CDR2 FQGTGA. V was shortened by 4 bases and J by 1 base, with 7 bases between the two germline ends. DNA for the CDR3: TGTGCCAGCAGCTCCGGGGGGAACACTGAAGCTTTCTTT. This sequence encodes CASSSGGNTEAFF.

The chain combines TRBV4-2 with TRBJ1-5; D is perhaps TRBD1 (5 bases). CDR3 length equals 16 residues. Between the trimmed V and J ends, which lost 1 base and 0 bases, there was a span of 10 bases. Germline values: CDR1 LGHNA, CDR2 YNFKEQ. The CDR3 here is CASSQGGANSNQPQHF. CDR3 coding DNA: TGTGCCAGCAGCCAAGGGGGCGCTAATAGCAATCAGCCCCAGCATTTT.